The following is a TCR beta chain sequence with its context. Trimming pared 4 bases from V and 2 bases from J, leaving 21 bases between. From germline, CDR1 is MNHEY and CDR2 SMNVEV (reference sequence). The CDR3 has 18 amino acids. The record originates from a study of blood T cells in healthy people across ages. Combining a sample-barcoded 5' primer with a J-beta primer mix, a second PCR ran for about 6 to 11 cycles. TCRdb fed the 5' RACE reads into MiXCR, producing one record per CDR3 protein. The sample has around 900,000 distinct CDR3 sequences, roughly 26% seen once. The chain is built from TRBV27 and TRBJ1-5; D ambiguous. The sequencing input was blood. This receptor was obtained from a woman older than 75 in good health. CDR3 sequence: CASSSGGWATFGNQPQHF. CDR3 bases: TGTGCCAGCAGTTCCGGAGGGTGGGCCACTTTCGGCAATCAGCCCCAGCATTTT.